Detailed here is one TCR beta chain. Its target is unknown. Template switching by 5'RACE produced TCR cDNA, adding a universal primer site and UMIs. MiXCR, applied by TCRdb to the 5' RACE reads, yields one record per CDR3 protein. This table has about 350,000 distinct CDR3 sequences, 8.1% appearing once. The data belong to a study of T cells after yellow fever vaccination. The overall study: The fractions with low cell numbers were processed using SMART-Seq v4 Ultra Low Input. The study's findings and limits: The booster response re-showed most primary clones: 96% CD4, over 80% CD8. Peak timing came faster in the weaker secondary response, day 5 versus 15.

After removal of 4 bases from V and 0 bases from J, the junction contained 4 bases not matched to a gene. This CDR3 has 15 residues. Germline V gene sequence: CDR1 MNHEY, CDR2 SVGEGT. This receptor was taken from a man in his late teens or twenties who received the YFV17D yellow fever vaccine. Sequences were derived from PBMCs, sampled about 41 days after the first yellow fever vaccination. The rearrangement joins TRBV6-2 or TRBV6-3 to TRBJ2-3, with 7 bases identical to TRBD1. CDR3 protein: CASSWDSSSTDTQYF. CDR3 nucleotides: TGTGCCAGCAGTTGGGACAGTTCTAGCACAGATACGCAGTATTTT.